The clone carrying this T cell receptor beta chain was seen more than once but under ten times. Its target is unknown. Amplification of TCR beta CDR3 regions was performed using RNA transcripts as template. The HTBI primer set drove a first-round RT-PCR of the TCR CDR3. TCRdb called the multiplex PCR reads again in MiXCR, with one record for every CDR3 protein. In the table there are just over 550,000 distinct CDR3 sequences, around 45% of which are singletons. This sample stems from a study of T cells in Graves' hyperthyroidism and ophthalmopathy. Uncontrolled infections, other autoimmune diseases, pregnancy or lactation led to exclusion of patients. In germline, CDR1 is SGHAT, CDR2 FQNNGV. V dropped 5 bases and J dropped 7 bases, with 14 bases sitting between them. The CDR3 runs 13 residues. Whole-study results and caveats: Most thyroid clonotypes expanded above 0.001 were also detected in blood.

The chain links TRBV11-2 to TRBJ1-1, with D possibly being TRBD1 (5 bases). This receptor was identified in a woman aged 18 to 35 with Graves' hyperthyroidism. What was sequenced was peripheral blood or thyroid tissue (not recorded which). The CDR3 sequence: CASSQLGPLEAFF. The CDR3 region has the DNA TGTGCCAGCAGCCAGTTGGGACCGCTTGAAGCTTTCTTT.